This TCR beta chain was captured by sequencing in a study of CXCR3-negative and CXCR3-positive naive CD8 T cells. Points from the study as a whole: TRB CDR3 hydrophobicity was greater in CXCR3-positive naive cells than in CXCR3-negative naive cells.

Looked up from germline, CDR1 is SQVTM and CDR2 is ANQGSEA. The CDR3 is made up of 14 amino acids. The TRB libraries of cDNA were built by UMI-labeled 5' RACE. TCRdb processed the 5' RACE reads again and assigns one entry to each CDR3 protein, with no DNA. The sample table sets out around 130,000 distinct CDR3 sequences. As to this clonotype: Antigen: not known.

The sequenced sample was naive CXCR3+ CD8+ T cells from blood. Subset in this sample: CD45RO-CCR7+CD27+CD95- naive CD8+ T cells expressing CXCR3 (TNR3+). V usage is TRBV29-1 and J usage is TRBJ2-1; checking the TCRdb D call of TRBD2 is not possible without DNA. The TCR was taken from a human donor in good health. Some clones in this sample may be carry-over from other donors' samples. The CDR3 loop is CSAGLAGVTHEQFF.